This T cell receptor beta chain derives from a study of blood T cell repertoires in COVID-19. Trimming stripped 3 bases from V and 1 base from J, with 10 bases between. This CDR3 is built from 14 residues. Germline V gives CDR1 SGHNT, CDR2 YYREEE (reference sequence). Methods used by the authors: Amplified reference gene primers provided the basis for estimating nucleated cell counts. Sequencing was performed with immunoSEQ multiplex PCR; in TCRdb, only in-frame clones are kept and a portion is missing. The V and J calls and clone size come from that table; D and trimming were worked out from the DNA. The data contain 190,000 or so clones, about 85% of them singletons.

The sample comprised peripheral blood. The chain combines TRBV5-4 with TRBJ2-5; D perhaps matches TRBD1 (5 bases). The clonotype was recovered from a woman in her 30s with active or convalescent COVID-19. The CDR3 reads CASSSYDSQETQYF. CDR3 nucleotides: TGTGCCAGCAGCTCCTATGACAGCCAAGAGACCCAGTACTTC.